The rows below give T cell receptor beta chains drawn from one sample of a study of blood T cell repertoires in COVID-19. Using immunoSEQ multiplex PCR, the repertoire was profiled, and TCRdb retains in-frame clones only, with some absent. The table shows 150,000 to 200,000 clones, with 80% to 85% occurring only once. Sample: peripheral blood. These receptors came from a woman aged 25 to 45 with acute or convalescent COVID-19. Each CDR3 is given with its conserved first and last residue. A D gene is named only where the DNA matches it firmly. Clone size is given for some rows only: seen once, a few or many times, or a class if the clone is expanded.

V	D	J	size	DNA	CDR3
TRBV9	-	TRBJ1-2	-	TGTGCCAGCAGCGTAGTTCGGCAGGGTGGTGGCTACACCTTC	CASSVVRQGGGYTF
TRBV29-1	TRBD1	TRBJ2-1	-	TGCAGCGTTGAAGATACCGGGACAGGTAACTACAATGAGCAGTTCTTC	CSVEDTGTGNYNEQFF
TRBV28	TRBD1	TRBJ2-1	-	TGTGCCAGCAGTTTATATGTATCCTCCGGGACAGGGGAGTTCTTC	CASSLYVSSGTGEFF
TRBV19	-	TRBJ2-3	-	TGTGCCAGTAGTATTGCTGCAACAGGGACAGATACGCAGTATTTT	CASSIAATGTDTQYF
TRBV13	TRBD2	TRBJ2-2	-	TGTCCCCGCCCACGCCGGGGGGGGACGAACACCGGGGAGCTGTTTTTT	CPRPRRGGTNTGELFF
TRBV11-2	-	TRBJ2-2	-	TGTGCCAGCAGCTGGGGCAGGACGGGCACCGGGGAGCTGTTTTTT	CASSWGRTGTGELFF
TRBV11-2	TRBD1	TRBJ2-1	-	TGTGCCAGCAGCACGACAGGGGGCCGGATGCGGGGCAATGAGCAGTTCTTC	CASSTTGGRMRGNEQFF
TRBV4-2	-	TRBJ1-3	few	TGTGCCAGCAGCCAAAACCCAACTGACAGGCGGGGAAACACCATATATTTT	CASSQNPTDRRGNTIYF
TRBV7-9	-	TRBJ2-7	-	TGTGCCAGCAGCGCACCTAAAAGGGGCGACTACGAGCAGTACTTC	CASSAPKRGDYEQYF
TRBV6-5	-	TRBJ1-5	-	TGTGCCAGCAAACAGTCGACCGATCAGCCCCAGCATTTT	CASKQSTDQPQHF
TRBV3-1/TRBV3-2	TRBD1	TRBJ1-2	-	TGTGCCAGCAGCCCACTCCCGGGACAGGGTTCGAAGTCGTGGGGCTACACCTTC	CASSPLPGQGSKSWGYTF
TRBV27	-	TRBJ1-5	-	TGTGCCAGCAGTCCAGGACATCCCAATCAGCCCCAGCATTTT	CASSPGHPNQPQHF
TRBV19	TRBD2	TRBJ2-1	-	TGTGCCAGTAGTATCGCGGGAGGGCCCCCCGAGCAGTTCTTC	CASSIAGGPPEQFF
TRBV24-1	TRBD2	TRBJ2-1	-	TGTGCCACCAGTTTCAGGGCGGGGGGGGTTGGTGATGAGCAGTTCTTC	CATSFRAGGVGDEQFF
TRBV5-1	-	TRBJ2-7	-	TGCGCCAGCAGCTTGCGGGGGGCGGACGAGCAGTACTTC	CASSLRGADEQYF
TRBV27	-	TRBJ2-3	few	TGTGCCAGCAGGACCACTTCCCTAGGCACAGATACGCAGTATTTT	CASRTTSLGTDTQYF
TRBV5-6	-	TRBJ1-2	-	TGTGCCAGCAGCTTGGTCCACTCGACAGAAACCTATGGCTACACCTTC	CASSLVHSTETYGYTF
TRBV6-5	-	TRBJ1-4	-	TGTGCCAGCATTCTAGAGCATGGTATTGAAAAACTGTTTTTT	CASILEHGIEKLFF
TRBV18	TRBD2	TRBJ2-1	-	TGTGCCAGCTCACCACAGAGCGGGGCATACAATGAGCAGTTCTTC	CASSPQSGAYNEQFF
TRBV30	TRBD1	TRBJ2-5	-	TGTGCCTGGAGTCAGAGACAGGGGGAGACCCAGTACTTC	CAWSQRQGETQYF
TRBV7-2	-	TRBJ2-5	-	TGTGCCAGCTCCAAGCGCGGACAAGAGACCCAGTACTTC	CASSKRGQETQYF
TRBV27	-	TRBJ2-2	-	TGTGCCAGCAGTTTACTGGAGGCGCCGACCGGGGAGCTGTTTTTT	CASSLLEAPTGELFF
TRBV7-2	-	TRBJ1-1	-	TGTGCCAGCAGCTTAGAAGCTCCAGGCCTCATGAACACTGAAGCTTTCTTT	CASSLEAPGLMNTEAFF
TRBV10-3	-	TRBJ1-2	-	TGTGCCATCAGCGGACAGCTAATGGAGGGCTACACCTTC	CAISGQLMEGYTF
TRBV27	-	TRBJ2-1	-	TGTGCCAGCAGTTTCAGGCGGGATAACGCCTACAATGAGCAGTTCTTC	CASSFRRDNAYNEQFF
TRBV9	TRBD2	TRBJ2-1	-	TGTGCCAGCAGCGTAGGAGGGACTAGGGTTTACAATGAGCAGTTCTTC	CASSVGGTRVYNEQFF
TRBV6-1	TRBD1	TRBJ2-7	-	TGTGCCAGCAGTGAAGGGACAGGGGGCGCCTACGAGCAGTACTTC	CASSEGTGGAYEQYF
TRBV27	-	TRBJ2-3	-	TGTGCCAGCAAACTTCAGGGCTTCACAGATACGCAGTATTTT	CASKLQGFTDTQYF
TRBV6-5	-	TRBJ1-2	-	TGTGCCAGGGATCGACGGGCTAACTATGGCTACACCTTC	CARDRRANYGYTF
TRBV18	-	TRBJ1-5	-	TGTGCCAGCTCACCCGATCACGGTCAGCCCCAGCATTTT	CASSPDHGQPQHF
TRBV6-5	-	TRBJ1-6	-	TGTGCCAGCAGTTACGGGCAGGGTAATTCACCCCTCCACTTT	CASSYGQGNSPLHF
TRBV23-1	-	TRBJ1-1	-	TGCGCCAGCAGCCTACAGGGTAGGGGAGTGAACACTGAAGCTTTCTTT	CASSLQGRGVNTEAFF
TRBV10-1	-	TRBJ2-1	-	TGCGCCAGCAGTGAGCCCCGGAGGGCTGGCTACAATGAGCAGTTCTTC	CASSEPRRAGYNEQFF
TRBV21-1	-	TRBJ1-1	-	TGTGCCAGCTCCGCGAGGGTGAACACTGAAGCTTTCTTT	CASSARVNTEAFF
TRBV19	TRBD1	TRBJ1-6	-	TGTGCCAGTAGCTTACAGGGGAATAATTCACCCCTCCACTTT	CASSLQGNNSPLHF
TRBV29-1	-	TRBJ1-2	-	TGCAGCGTTTTCGACAGATTTTATGGCTACACCTTC	CSVFDRFYGYTF
TRBV7-9	TRBD2	TRBJ2-5	once	TGTGCCAGCAGCCACCTGGAGCGGGAGCGAGAGACCCAGTACTTC	CASSHLERERETQYF
TRBV18	TRBD1	TRBJ2-3	once	TGTGCCAGCTCACCTCACCCGGGACAGGGGGGGTATTTT	CASSPHPGQGGYF
TRBV28	-	TRBJ1-5	-	TGTGCCAGCAGTTCTGGCCTTGGGCCCCAGCATTTT	CASSSGLGPQHF
TRBV5-1	-	TRBJ2-2	-	TGCGCCAGCAGCTTGGAGGGGGCCGGGGAGCTGTTTTTT	CASSLEGAGELFF
TRBV30	-	TRBJ1-2	few	TGTGCCTGGGTGTTCCTCTATGGCTACACCTTC	CAWVFLYGYTF
TRBV3-1/TRBV3-2	-	TRBJ1-6	-	TGTGCCAGCAGCCTCGTGACAGGTTTTTCACCCCTCCACTTT	CASSLVTGFSPLHF
TRBV11-2	-	TRBJ2-7	-	TGTGCCAGCAGCTTACCAGTAGCGGAATTCTACGAGCAGTACTTC	CASSLPVAEFYEQYF
TRBV28	TRBD1	TRBJ1-4	-	TGTGCCAGCACCCCGGGACAGGCAACTAATGAAAAACTGTTTTTT	CASTPGQATNEKLFF
TRBV9	-	TRBJ1-2	-	TGTGCCAGCAGCGACGGGGGATGGGGACCCTACACCTTC	CASSDGGWGPYTF